These T cell receptor beta chains were read from a single sample in a study of T cell responses to AZD1222 COVID-19 vaccine. Sequencing used immunoSEQ multiplex PCR; TCRdb keeps in-frame clones, though not all of them. The sample lists 180,000 or so clones, just over 90% occurring once. The sample consisted of peripheral blood, taken 28 days after the second AZD1222 dose. Source of these receptors: an adult who received the AZD1222 COVID-19 vaccine. Each CDR3 is given with its conserved first and last residue. A D gene is named only where the DNA matches it firmly. Size values are once, few and many counts, or a class for expanded clones, and some rows have none.

CDR3 protein: CASSFRLAGGTDTQYF
CDR3 DNA: TGTGCCAGCAGCTTCCGACTAGCGGGAGGGACAGATACGCAGTATTTT
J gene: TRBJ2-3
D gene: TRBD2
V gene: TRBV7-2
clone size: .

CDR3 protein: CASSLTTGGTEAFF
CDR3 DNA: TGTGCCAGCAGCTTAACGACAGGGGGAACTGAAGCTTTCTTT
J gene: TRBJ1-1
D gene: TRBD1
V gene: TRBV7-9
clone size: .

CDR3 protein: CASSPPRTGELFF
CDR3 DNA: TGTGCCAGCAGCCCCCCTCGGACCGGGGAGCTGTTTTTT
J gene: TRBJ2-2
D gene: .
V gene: TRBV7-8
clone size: once

CDR3 protein: CASSLGPGILDEQYF
CDR3 DNA: TGTGCCAGCAGCTTAGGGCCAGGGATCCTTGACGAGCAGTACTTC
J gene: TRBJ2-7
D gene: .
V gene: TRBV7-9
clone size: few

CDR3 protein: CASSLAGAYEQYF
CDR3 DNA: TGTGCCAGCAGCCTAGCGGGGGCCTACGAGCAGTACTTC
J gene: TRBJ2-7
D gene: TRBD2
V gene: TRBV12-3/TRBV12-4
clone size: .

CDR3 protein: CSLRRAGSYNEQFF
CDR3 DNA: TGCAGCCTAAGGCGGGCAGGGTCCTACAATGAGCAGTTCTTC
J gene: TRBJ2-1
D gene: .
V gene: TRBV29-1
clone size: .

CDR3 protein: CASRTGLNSPLHF
CDR3 DNA: TGTGCCAGCCGGACAGGGTTGAATTCACCCCTCCACTTT
J gene: TRBJ1-6
D gene: TRBD1
V gene: TRBV2
clone size: .

CDR3 protein: CASSTYRANTEAFF
CDR3 DNA: TGTGCCAGCAGTACCTACAGGGCGAACACTGAAGCTTTCTTT
J gene: TRBJ1-1
D gene: .
V gene: TRBV6-5
clone size: once

CDR3 protein: CSGKPGLASNEQFF
CDR3 DNA: TGCAGCGGAAAACCGGGACTAGCGAGCAATGAGCAGTTCTTC
J gene: TRBJ2-1
D gene: TRBD2
V gene: TRBV29-1
clone size: .

CDR3 protein: CASSLAVAGADAYEQYF
CDR3 DNA: TGCGCCAGCAGCTTGGCTGTTGCAGGGGCCGACGCCTACGAGCAGTACTTC
J gene: TRBJ2-7
D gene: .
V gene: TRBV5-1
clone size: .

CDR3 protein: CASSEMVCRPNTEAFF
CDR3 DNA: TGTGCCAGCAGCGAAATGGTATGTAGACCGAACACTGAAGCTTTCTTT
J gene: TRBJ1-1
D gene: .
V gene: TRBV21-1
clone size: .

CDR3 protein: CASSPGQGNTEAFF
CDR3 DNA: TGTGCCAGCAGCCCAGGACAGGGGAACACTGAAGCTTTCTTT
J gene: TRBJ1-1
D gene: TRBD1
V gene: TRBV9
clone size: .

CDR3 protein: CASRQGAKALNTEAFF
CDR3 DNA: TGTGCCAGCAGACAGGGGGCTAAGGCGTTGAACACTGAAGCTTTCTTT
J gene: TRBJ1-1
D gene: TRBD1
V gene: TRBV6-4
clone size: .

CDR3 protein: CASSFQAGGGQETQYF
CDR3 DNA: TGTGCCAGCAGCTTCCAAGCGGGAGGGGGCCAAGAGACCCAGTACTTC
J gene: TRBJ2-5
D gene: TRBD2
V gene: TRBV5-8
clone size: .

CDR3 protein: CASPWSSYEQYF
CDR3 DNA: TGTGCCAGCCCATGGAGCTCCTACGAGCAGTACTTC
J gene: TRBJ2-7
D gene: .
V gene: TRBV6-4
clone size: .

CDR3 protein: CASSLRTSGGPNTSTDTQYF
CDR3 DNA: TGTGCCAGCAGTCTCCGGACTAGCGGGGGACCAAATACTAGCACAGATACGCAGTATTTT
J gene: TRBJ2-3
D gene: TRBD2
V gene: TRBV27
clone size: .

CDR3 protein: CASSLGAGGTYEQYF
CDR3 DNA: TGTGCCAGCAGCTTAGGGGCAGGGGGAACCTACGAGCAGTACTTC
J gene: TRBJ2-7
D gene: TRBD1
V gene: TRBV7-9
clone size: once

CDR3 protein: CASSLRQVMVNSPLHF
CDR3 DNA: TGTGCCAGCTCGCTTCGACAGGTCATGGTAAATTCACCCCTCCACTTT
J gene: TRBJ1-6
D gene: .
V gene: TRBV18
clone size: .

CDR3 protein: CASSYRDRTEKLFF
CDR3 DNA: TGTGCCAGCAGTTACCGGGACAGAACTGAAAAACTGTTTTTT
J gene: TRBJ1-4
D gene: TRBD1
V gene: TRBV6-5
clone size: .

CDR3 protein: CASSFRTRWEEKLFF
CDR3 DNA: TGTGCCAGCAGCTTTCGAACGCGATGGGAGGAAAAACTGTTTTTT
J gene: TRBJ1-4
D gene: .
V gene: TRBV7-8
clone size: .

CDR3 protein: CASSSWSGNYGYTF
CDR3 DNA: TGTGCCAGCAGTTCCTGGTCCGGCAACTATGGCTACACCTTC
J gene: TRBJ1-2
D gene: .
V gene: TRBV28
clone size: .

CDR3 protein: CASSFPFTAGPTGSGELFF
CDR3 DNA: TGTGCCAGCAGCTTCCCCTTCACCGCGGGCCCCACGGGGTCCGGGGAGCTGTTTTTT
J gene: TRBJ2-2
D gene: .
V gene: TRBV7-9
clone size: .

CDR3 protein: CASSPRTGPNEKLFF
CDR3 DNA: TGTGCCAGCTCTCCAAGGACAGGCCCTAATGAAAAACTGTTTTTT
J gene: TRBJ1-4
D gene: TRBD1
V gene: TRBV18
clone size: .

CDR3 protein: CASSLGGINEQFF
CDR3 DNA: TGTGCCAGCAGTCTTGGAGGGATAAATGAGCAGTTCTTC
J gene: TRBJ2-1
D gene: .
V gene: TRBV12-3/TRBV12-4
clone size: .

CDR3 protein: CSADRGNEQFF
CDR3 DNA: TGCAGCGCTGACAGGGGCAATGAGCAGTTCTTC
J gene: TRBJ2-1
D gene: TRBD1
V gene: TRBV29-1
clone size: .

CDR3 protein: CATSRGGGTEDEKLFF
CDR3 DNA: TGTGCCACCAGCAGAGGAGGGGGGACAGAAGACGAAAAACTGTTTTTT
J gene: TRBJ1-4
D gene: TRBD1
V gene: TRBV15
clone size: .

CDR3 protein: CASKDPGWDNEQFF
CDR3 DNA: TGTGCCAGTAAAGACCCTGGCTGGGACAATGAGCAGTTCTTC
J gene: TRBJ2-1
D gene: .
V gene: TRBV19
clone size: once